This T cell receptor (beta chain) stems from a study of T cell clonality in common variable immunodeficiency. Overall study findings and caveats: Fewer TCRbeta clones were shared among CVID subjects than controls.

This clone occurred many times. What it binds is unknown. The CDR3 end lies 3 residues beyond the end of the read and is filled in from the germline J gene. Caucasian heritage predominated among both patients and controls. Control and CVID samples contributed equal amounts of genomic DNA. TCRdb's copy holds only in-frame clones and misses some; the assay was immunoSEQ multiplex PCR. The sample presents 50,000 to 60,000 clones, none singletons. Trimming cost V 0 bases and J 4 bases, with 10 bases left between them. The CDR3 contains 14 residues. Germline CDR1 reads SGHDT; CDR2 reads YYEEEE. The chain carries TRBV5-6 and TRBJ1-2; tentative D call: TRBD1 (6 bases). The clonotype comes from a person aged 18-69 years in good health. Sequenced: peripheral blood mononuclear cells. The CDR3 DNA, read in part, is TGTGCCAGCAGCTTGGCCGGCAGGGGCTATGGC. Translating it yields CASSLAGRGYG. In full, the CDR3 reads CASSLAGRGYGYTF.